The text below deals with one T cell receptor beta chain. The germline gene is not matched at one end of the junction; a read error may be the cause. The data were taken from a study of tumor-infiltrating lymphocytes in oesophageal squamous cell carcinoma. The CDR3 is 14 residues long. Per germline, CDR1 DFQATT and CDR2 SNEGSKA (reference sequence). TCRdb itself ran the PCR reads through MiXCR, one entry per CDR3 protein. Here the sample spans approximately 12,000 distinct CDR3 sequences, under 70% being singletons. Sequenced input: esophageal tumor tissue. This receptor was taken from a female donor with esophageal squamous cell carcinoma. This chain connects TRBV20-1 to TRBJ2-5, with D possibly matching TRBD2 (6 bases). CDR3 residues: CSARSSAGLETPYF. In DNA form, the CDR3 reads TGCAGTGCTAGATCTAGCGCGGGTTTAGAGACCCCGTACTTC.